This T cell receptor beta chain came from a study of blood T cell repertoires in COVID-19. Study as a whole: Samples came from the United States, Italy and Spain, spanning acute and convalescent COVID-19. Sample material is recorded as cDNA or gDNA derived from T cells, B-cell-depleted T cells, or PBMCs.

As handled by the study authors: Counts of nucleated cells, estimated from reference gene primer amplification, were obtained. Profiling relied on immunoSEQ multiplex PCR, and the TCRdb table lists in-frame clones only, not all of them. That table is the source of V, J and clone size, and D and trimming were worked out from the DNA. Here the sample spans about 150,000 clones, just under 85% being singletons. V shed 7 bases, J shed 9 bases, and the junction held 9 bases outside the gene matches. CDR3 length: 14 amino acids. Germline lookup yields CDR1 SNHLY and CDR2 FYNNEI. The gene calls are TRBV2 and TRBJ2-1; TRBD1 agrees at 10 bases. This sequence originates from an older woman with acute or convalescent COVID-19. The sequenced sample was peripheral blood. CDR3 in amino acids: CASIGQGVSGEQFF. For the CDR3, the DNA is TGTGCCAGCATAGGACAGGGGGTTTCGGGTGAGCAGTTCTTC.